This T cell receptor beta chain is drawn from a study of blood T cell repertoires in COVID-19. Across the whole study: Nucleic acid was either cDNA or gDNA, and it came from T cells, B-cell-depleted T cells, or PBMCs.

J lost 5 bases, V lost 8 bases, and 9 bases had no gene match. The CDR3 consists of 15 residues. CDR1 is GTSNPN and CDR2 is SVGIG in the germline V gene (reference sequence). Original processing notes: Nucleated cell counts were estimated from reference gene primer amplification. Using immunoSEQ multiplex PCR, the repertoire was profiled, and TCRdb retains in-frame clones only, with some absent. Clonal size and the V and J genes are those of that table, whereas D and trimming came from the DNA. The profile shows around 140,000 clones, more than 75% of them singletons. Sequenced input: peripheral blood. This clonotype was sampled from a human donor with acute or convalescent COVID-19. The donor label of this sample is uncertain. The gene calls are TRBV30 and TRBJ2-5; 15 bases are a match to TRBD2. Written as DNA, the CDR3 is TGTGCCCTTCGGACTAGCGGGGGGGCAGGGGAGACCCAGTACTTC. Amino acids: CALRTSGGAGETQYF.